This T cell receptor (beta chain) was captured by sequencing in a study of shared clonotypes between healthy human individuals. Study-level results: For naive CD4 cells, around 5% of clonotypes were shared across a few donors.

The repertoire was sequenced with immunoSEQ multiplex PCR; TCRdb's copy has only in-frame clones and lacks some. The profile shows roughly 1,500,000 clones, 95% to 99% of them singletons. As concerns this clone: Its antigen is not identified.

The TCR sequence derives from a man aged 25-45 years in good health. Sequencing input: naive CD4+ T cells sorted from blood. Subset denoted: CD45RA+ positively selected.

This CDR3 is CASSSKGGLGTGELFF. The CDR3 bases are TGTGCCAGCAGCTCCAAGGGGGGCTTGGGTACCGGGGAGCTGTTTTTT. The chain is built from TRBV7-2 and TRBJ2-2; tentatively, D is TRBD1 or TRBD2 (6 bases each). This CDR3 is 16 amino acids long. Trimming shortened V by 4 bases and J by 5 bases, and 17 bases separated the two germline ends. The germline CDR1 and CDR2 sequences are SGHTA and FQGNSA.